This T cell receptor (beta chain) appears in the sequencing data of a study of blood T cell repertoires in COVID-19. Germline V CDR1 and CDR2: MNHEY, SMNVEV (reference sequence). V dropped 2 bases and J dropped 13 bases, with 15 bases sitting between them. This CDR3 is 13 amino acids long. Sequenced by immunoSEQ multiplex PCR; TCRdb stores in-frame clones only, minus some. This table holds some 280,000 clones, around 86% found once. J is TRBJ2-1 and V is TRBV27; D is possibly TRBD2 (6 bases). Sequencing input: peripheral blood. This receptor was identified in a woman aged 35 to 49 who had recovered from COVID-19. In nucleotides, the CDR3 is TGTGCCAGCAGTTTAAACAGGAGGGCGGGCCAGTTCTTC. It yields the protein CASSLNRRAGQFF.